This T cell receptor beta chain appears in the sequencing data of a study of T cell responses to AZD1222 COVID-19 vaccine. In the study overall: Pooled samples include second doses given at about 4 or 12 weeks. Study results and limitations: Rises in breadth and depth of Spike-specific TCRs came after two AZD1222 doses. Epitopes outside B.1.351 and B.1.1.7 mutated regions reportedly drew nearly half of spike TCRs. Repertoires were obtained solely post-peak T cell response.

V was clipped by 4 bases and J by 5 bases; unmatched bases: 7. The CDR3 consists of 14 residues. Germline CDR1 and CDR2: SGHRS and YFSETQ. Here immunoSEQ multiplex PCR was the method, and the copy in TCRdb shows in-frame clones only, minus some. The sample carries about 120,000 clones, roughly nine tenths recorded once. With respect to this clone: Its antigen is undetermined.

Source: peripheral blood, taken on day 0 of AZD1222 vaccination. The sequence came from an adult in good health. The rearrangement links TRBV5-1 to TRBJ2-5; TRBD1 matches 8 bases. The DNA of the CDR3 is TGCGCCAGCAGCGATCAGGGGGCGAAGGAGACCCAGTACTTC. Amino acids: CASSDQGAKETQYF.